This is a list of T cell receptor beta chains from one sample in a study of blood T cell repertoires in COVID-19. Using immunoSEQ multiplex PCR, the repertoire was profiled, and TCRdb retains in-frame clones only, with some absent. The sample yields about 130,000 clones, roughly nine tenths seen once. Sequencing input: peripheral blood. The receptors were gathered from a woman in her seventies with COVID-19, enrolled during active disease. Each CDR3 is given with its conserved first and last residue. D genes are given only for firm matches. Rows may omit the clone size; those that give it use once, few, many or a size class.

j_call clone_size v_call cdr3_length d_call cdr3_aa cdr3_nt
TRBJ1-1 - TRBV15 18 TRBD1 CATSSPPGQGGGNTEAFF TGTGCCACCAGCTCCCCTCCGGGACAGGGAGGGGGGAACACTGAAGCTTTCTTT
TRBJ2-2 - TRBV11-3 16 - CASSLEGRSNTGELFF TGTGCCAGCAGCTTAGAGGGGCGTTCGAACACCGGGGAGCTGTTTTTT
TRBJ1-6 once TRBV6-5 13 - CASRRGYNSPLHF TGTGCCAGCAGGCGGGGATATAATTCACCCCTCCACTTT
TRBJ2-1 - TRBV11-2 16 TRBD1 CASSLGGNRGYNEQFF TGTGCCAGCAGCTTAGGAGGCAACAGGGGCTACAATGAGCAGTTCTTC
TRBJ1-3 - TRBV3-1/TRBV3-2 15 - CASSLGTFSGNTIYF TGTGCCAGCAGCCTAGGGACTTTCTCTGGAAACACCATATATTTT
TRBJ1-1 - TRBV7-2 13 TRBD1 CASSFAGGAEAFF TGTGCCAGCAGCTTCGCAGGGGGCGCTGAAGCTTTCTTT
TRBJ1-5 once TRBV7-2 16 - CASSLVTGTLNQPQHF TGTGCCAGCAGCTTAGTCACCGGGACACTTAATCAGCCCCAGCATTTT
TRBJ2-7 - TRBV28 12 TRBD1 CATGTGPYEQYF TGTGCCACCGGGACAGGCCCCTACGAGCAGTACTTC
TRBJ1-5 once TRBV6-5 15 TRBD1 CASSLGQETNQPQHF TGTGCCAGCAGCCTAGGACAGGAAACTAATCAGCCCCAGCATTTT
TRBJ2-2 - TRBV28 13 TRBD1 CASNLQGAGELFF TGTGCCAGCAACCTACAGGGGGCCGGGGAGCTGTTTTTT
TRBJ1-4 - TRBV6-4 15 - CASSDSLAQGEKLFF TGTGCCAGCAGTGACTCTCTGGCCCAGGGCGAAAAACTGTTTTTT
TRBJ2-3 - TRBV12-1 16 - CASSYSAGGPSDTQYF TGTGCCAGCAGCTATAGCGCGGGGGGCCCGTCGGATACGCAGTATTTT
TRBJ2-1 - TRBV4-2 15 - CASSQGGQNFNEQFF TGTGCCAGCAGCCAGGGGGGACAGAACTTCAATGAGCAGTTCTTC
TRBJ2-1 - TRBV27 15 TRBD2 CASSLGTNPFNEQFF TGTGCCAGCAGTTTAGGGACTAATCCGTTCAATGAGCAGTTCTTC
TRBJ2-2 - TRBV3-1/TRBV3-2 18 - CASSQDRQARANTGELFF TGTGCCAGCAGCCAAGATCGACAGGCACGCGCGAACACCGGGGAGCTGTTTTTT
TRBJ2-3 - TRBV27 18 TRBD2 CASSPLSGGPPSTDTQYF TGTGCCAGCAGTCCACTTAGCGGGGGGCCCCCAAGCACAGATACGCAGTATTTT
TRBJ2-5 - TRBV7-3 13 - CASSPESGETQYF TGTGCCAGCAGCCCAGAATCGGGAGAGACCCAGTACTTC
TRBJ2-2 - TRBV9 13 TRBD2 CATSGTTSGELFF TGTGCCACTTCCGGGACTACGTCTGGGGAGCTGTTTTTT
TRBJ1-1 - TRBV19 15 TRBD1 CASSFSRDRVPEAFF TGTGCCAGTAGTTTTTCCCGGGACAGGGTTCCTGAAGCTTTCTTT
TRBJ2-6 once TRBV18 17 - CASSPVMRASGANVLTF TGTGCCAGCTCACCAGTGATGAGGGCCTCTGGGGCCAACGTCCTGACTTTC
TRBJ2-3 - TRBV3-1/TRBV3-2 16 TRBD2 CASSPRWGLAPDTQYF TGTGCCAGCAGCCCCCGCTGGGGACTAGCCCCAGATACGCAGTATTTT
TRBJ2-7 - TRBV28 15 TRBD1 CASTGTGESSYEQYF TGTGCCAGCACCGGGACAGGAGAAAGCTCCTACGAGCAGTACTTC
TRBJ1-5 - TRBV19 15 - CASSIGVFSNQPQHF TGTGCCAGTAGTATAGGCGTCTTTAGCAATCAGCCCCAGCATTTT
TRBJ1-1 - TRBV9 18 TRBD1 CASSSGQGKSRANTEAFF TGTGCCAGCAGCAGCGGACAGGGCAAGTCTCGGGCGAACACTGAAGCTTTCTTT
TRBJ2-3 - TRBV29-1 14 TRBD2 CSVDTSGGADTQYF TGCAGCGTTGATACCAGCGGGGGGGCAGACACGCAGTATTTT
TRBJ2-5 - TRBV3-1/TRBV3-2 16 TRBD2 CASSLRGAGGGETQYF TGTGCCAGCAGCCTCCGGGGCGCGGGGGGAGGAGAGACCCAGTACTTC
TRBJ1-4 - TRBV10-3 15 - CAISESDRRNEKLFF TGTGCCATCAGTGAGTCGGATCGGAGAAATGAAAAACTGTTTTTT
TRBJ2-2 - TRBV5-1 15 TRBD2 CASRKTSENTGELFF TGCGCCAGCAGGAAGACTAGCGAGAACACCGGGGAGCTGTTTTTT
TRBJ2-5 once TRBV28 18 - CASSLLSGQFSLLETQYF TGTGCCAGCAGTTTATTATCGGGTCAGTTTAGTTTGTTGGAGACCCAGTACTTC
TRBJ2-3 - TRBV28 15 TRBD1 CASRPDRTNTDTQYF TGTGCCAGCAGGCCGGACAGGACGAACACAGATACGCAGTATTTT
TRBJ1-1 - TRBV12-5 16 TRBD1 CASGLVPTGGGTEAFF TGTGCTAGTGGTTTGGTACCGACAGGGGGAGGCACTGAAGCTTTCTTT
TRBJ1-2 - TRBV3-1/TRBV3-2 14 TRBD1 CASRPAGGHYGYTF TGTGCCAGCAGACCTGCAGGGGGCCACTATGGCTACACCTTC
TRBJ2-7 - TRBV10-3 15 TRBD1 CAISEFRDRAYEQYF TGTGCCATCAGTGAGTTCCGGGACAGAGCCTACGAGCAGTACTTC
TRBJ2-2 - TRBV7-9 15 - CASSDPGTYTGELFF TGTGCCAGCAGCGACCCCGGGACATACACCGGGGAGCTGTTTTTT
TRBJ2-1 - TRBV7-3 13 - CASSVASINEQFF TGTGCCAGCAGCGTGGCTAGTATTAATGAGCAGTTCTTC
TRBJ2-1 - TRBV11-2 13 - CASSLGRGNEQFF TGTGCCAGCAGCTTAGGCCGGGGCAATGAGCAGTTCTTC
TRBJ2-7 once TRBV7-8 14 TRBD2 CASSLRVGGGEQYF TGTGCCAGCAGCTTACGGGTCGGGGGGGGCGAGCAGTACTTC
TRBJ1-5 - TRBV3-1/TRBV3-2 16 TRBD1 CASSQDGGQGNQPQHF TGTGCCAGCAGCCAAGATGGGGGACAGGGCAATCAGCCCCAGCATTTT
TRBJ2-5 - TRBV5-1 15 TRBD2 CASSFLAGVGETQYF TGCGCCAGCAGCTTTTTAGCGGGGGTCGGGGAGACCCAGTACTTC
TRBJ2-5 - TRBV5-1 11 - CASSFKETQYF TGCGCCAGCAGCTTCAAAGAGACCCAGTACTTC
TRBJ2-3 once TRBV7-2 17 TRBD2 CASSQEVQAGGRHTQYF TGTGCCAGCAGCCAAGAGGTACAAGCGGGGGGGCGACATACGCAGTATTTT
TRBJ2-5 once TRBV5-1 14 - CASGSISQSETQYF TGCGCCAGCGGGAGTATCAGTCAATCGGAGACCCAGTACTTC
TRBJ2-4 - TRBV19 20 TRBD2 CASSVPIIGGEDKAKNIQYF TGTGCCAGTAGTGTTCCGATTATCGGGGGGGAAGATAAAGCCAAAAACATTCAGTACTTC
TRBJ1-2 - TRBV3-1/TRBV3-2 13 - CASSQAGAYGYTF TGTGCCAGCAGCCAAGCAGGGGCCTATGGCTACACCTTC
TRBJ1-5 few TRBV5-8 12 - CASSSLNQPQHF TGTGCCAGCAGCTCCCTAAATCAGCCCCAGCATTTT
TRBJ1-6 few TRBV30 15 TRBD1 CAWVRQGGVNSPLHF TGTGCCTGGGTGAGACAGGGGGGAGTAAATTCACCCCTCCACTTT
TRBJ2-1 - TRBV7-3 15 TRBD2 CASSSGLAPHNEQFF TGTGCCAGCAGCTCGGGACTAGCCCCACACAATGAGCAGTTCTTC
TRBJ1-6 - TRBV7-8 13 - CASSPQIDSPLHF TGTGCCAGCAGCCCCCAGATCGATTCACCCCTCCACTTT
TRBJ1-1 few TRBV27 15 - CASSPLLRGPTEAFF TGTGCCAGCAGTCCCCTCCTCAGGGGACCCACTGAAGCTTTCTTT
TRBJ2-6 once TRBV30 14 - CAWSRGTGANVLTF TGTGCCTGGAGTCGAGGGACTGGGGCCAACGTCCTGACTTTC
TRBJ2-7 - TRBV9 15 - CASSVGGVNTYEQYF TGTGCCAGCAGCGTAGGGGGGGTTAATACCTACGAGCAGTACTTC
TRBJ2-1 - TRBV27 17 TRBD1 CASSSNREQGSYNEQFF TGTGCCAGCAGTTCTAATCGGGAACAGGGGTCCTACAATGAGCAGTTCTTC
TRBJ2-1 - TRBV7-3 14 - CASSLSLGGTEQFF TGTGCCAGCAGCTTATCACTTGGAGGCACTGAGCAGTTCTTC
TRBJ1-2 - TRBV15 14 - CATSREGATYGYTF TGTGCCACCAGCAGAGAAGGGGCCACCTATGGCTACACCTTC
TRBJ1-6 few TRBV7-3 13 TRBD1 CASSRDRNSPLHF TGTGCCAGCAGCCGGGACAGGAATTCACCCCTCCACTTT
TRBJ2-2 - TRBV18 15 - CASSPTTGYTGELFF TGTGCCAGCTCACCCACGACGGGTTACACCGGGGAGCTGTTTTTT
TRBJ1-3 - TRBV2 14 - CASSPGVSGNTIYF TGTGCCAGCAGTCCGGGGGTGTCAGGAAACACCATATATTTT
TRBJ1-5 - TRBV4-1 14 - CASSQDREGQPQHF TGCGCCAGCAGCCAAGATAGGGAGGGACAGCCCCAGCATTTT
TRBJ2-2 - TRBV15 15 - CATSRDATGSGELFF TGTGCCACCAGCAGAGACGCAACAGGGTCGGGGGAGCTGTTTTTT
TRBJ2-2 - TRBV7-2 15 TRBD1 CASSPTGENTGELFF TGTGCCAGCAGCCCGACAGGGGAAAACACCGGGGAGCTGTTTTTT